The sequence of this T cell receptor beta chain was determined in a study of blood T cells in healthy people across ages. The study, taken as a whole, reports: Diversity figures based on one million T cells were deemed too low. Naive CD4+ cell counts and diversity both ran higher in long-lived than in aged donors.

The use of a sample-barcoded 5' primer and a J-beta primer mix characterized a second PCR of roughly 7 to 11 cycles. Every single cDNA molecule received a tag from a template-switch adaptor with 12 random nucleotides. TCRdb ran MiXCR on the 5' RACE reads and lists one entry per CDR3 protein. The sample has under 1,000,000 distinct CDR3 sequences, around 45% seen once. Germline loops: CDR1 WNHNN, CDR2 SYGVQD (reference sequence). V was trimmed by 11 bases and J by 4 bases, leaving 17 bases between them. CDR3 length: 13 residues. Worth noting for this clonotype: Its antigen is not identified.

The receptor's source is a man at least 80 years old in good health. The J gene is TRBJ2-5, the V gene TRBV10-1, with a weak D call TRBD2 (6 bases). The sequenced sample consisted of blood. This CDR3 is CAGRRDLRETQYF. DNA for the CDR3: TGCGCCGGCCGGCGGGACTTAAGAGAGACCCAGTACTTC.